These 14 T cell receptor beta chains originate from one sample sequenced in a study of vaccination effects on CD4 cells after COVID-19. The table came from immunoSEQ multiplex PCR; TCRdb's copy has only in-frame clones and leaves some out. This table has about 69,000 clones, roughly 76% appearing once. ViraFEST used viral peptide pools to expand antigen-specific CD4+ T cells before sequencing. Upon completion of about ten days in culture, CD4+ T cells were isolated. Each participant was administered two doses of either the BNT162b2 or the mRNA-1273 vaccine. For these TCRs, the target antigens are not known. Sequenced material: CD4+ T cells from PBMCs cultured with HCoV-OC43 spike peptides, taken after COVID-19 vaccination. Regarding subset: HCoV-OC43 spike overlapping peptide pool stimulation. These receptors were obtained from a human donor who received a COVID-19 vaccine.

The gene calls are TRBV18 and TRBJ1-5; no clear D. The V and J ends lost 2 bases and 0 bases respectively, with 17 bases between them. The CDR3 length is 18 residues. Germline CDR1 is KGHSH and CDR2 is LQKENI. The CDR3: CASSPVSLPDYSNQPQHF. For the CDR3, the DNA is TGTGCCAGCTCACCAGTAAGCCTCCCGGACTATAGCAATCAGCCCCAGCATTTT.

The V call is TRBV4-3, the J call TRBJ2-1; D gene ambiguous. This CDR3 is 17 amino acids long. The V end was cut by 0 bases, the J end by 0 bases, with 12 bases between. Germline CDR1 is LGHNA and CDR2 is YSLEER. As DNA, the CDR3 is TGCGCCAGCAGCCAAGATTTGACCTGGAACTCCTACAATGAGCAGTTCTTC. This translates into CASSQDLTWNSYNEQFF.

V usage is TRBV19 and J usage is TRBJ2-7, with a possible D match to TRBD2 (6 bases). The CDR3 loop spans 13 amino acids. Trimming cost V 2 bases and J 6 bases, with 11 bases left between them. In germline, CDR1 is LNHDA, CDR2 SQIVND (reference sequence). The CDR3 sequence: CASSIRIGGEQYV. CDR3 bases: TGTGCCAGTAGTATAAGAATCGGGGGCGAGCAGTACGTC.

The CDR3 bases are TGTGCCAGCAGCAAAATGGCGGGGGTTAACGCGACCTATAATTCACCCCTCCACTTT. Translated, it gives CASSKMAGVNATYNSPLHF. V is TRBV21-1 and J is TRBJ1-6. TRBV21-1 is described as a pseudogene. The CDR3 sequence is 19 residues long.

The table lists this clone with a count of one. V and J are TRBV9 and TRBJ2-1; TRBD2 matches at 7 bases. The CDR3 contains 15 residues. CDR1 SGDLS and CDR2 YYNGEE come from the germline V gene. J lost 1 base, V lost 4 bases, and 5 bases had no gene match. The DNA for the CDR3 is TGTGCCAGCAGCCCAGACGGGAGGTCCTACAATGAGCAGTTCTTC. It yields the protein CASSPDGRSYNEQFF.

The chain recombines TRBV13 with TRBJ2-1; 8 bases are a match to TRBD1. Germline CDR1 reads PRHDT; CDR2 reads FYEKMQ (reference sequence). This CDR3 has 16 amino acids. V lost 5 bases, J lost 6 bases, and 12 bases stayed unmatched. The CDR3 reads CASSRQGQGASNEQFF. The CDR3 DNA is TGTGCCAGCAGCCGACAGGGGCAGGGGGCGAGCAATGAGCAGTTCTTC.

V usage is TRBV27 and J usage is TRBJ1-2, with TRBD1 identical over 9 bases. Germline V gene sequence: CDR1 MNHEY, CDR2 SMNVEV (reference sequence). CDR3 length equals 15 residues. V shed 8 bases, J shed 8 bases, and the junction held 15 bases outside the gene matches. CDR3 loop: CASAIPGQGLRGYTF. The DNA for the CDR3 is TGTGCCAGCGCTATCCCGGGACAGGGACTGAGGGGCTACACCTTC.

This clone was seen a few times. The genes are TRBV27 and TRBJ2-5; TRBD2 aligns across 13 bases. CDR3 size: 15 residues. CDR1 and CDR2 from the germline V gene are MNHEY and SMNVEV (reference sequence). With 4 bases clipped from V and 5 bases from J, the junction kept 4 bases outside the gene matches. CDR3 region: CASSSGLAGWETQYF. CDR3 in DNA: TGTGCCAGCAGTTCGGGACTAGCGGGATGGGAGACCCAGTACTTC.

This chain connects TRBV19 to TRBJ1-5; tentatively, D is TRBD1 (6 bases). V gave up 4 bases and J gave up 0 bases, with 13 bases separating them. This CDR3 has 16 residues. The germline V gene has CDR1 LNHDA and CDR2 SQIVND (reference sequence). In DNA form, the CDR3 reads TGTGCCAGTAGTACTGGACAGCCTGTTAGCAATCAGCCCCAGCATTTT. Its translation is CASSTGQPVSNQPQHF.

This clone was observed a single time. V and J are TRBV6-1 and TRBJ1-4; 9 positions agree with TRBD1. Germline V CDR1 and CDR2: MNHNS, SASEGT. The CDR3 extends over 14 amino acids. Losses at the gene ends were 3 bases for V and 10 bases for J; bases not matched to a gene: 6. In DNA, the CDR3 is TGTGCCAGCAGTGAGCAGGGACAGGGTGGAAAACTGTTTTTT. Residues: CASSEQGQGGKLFF.

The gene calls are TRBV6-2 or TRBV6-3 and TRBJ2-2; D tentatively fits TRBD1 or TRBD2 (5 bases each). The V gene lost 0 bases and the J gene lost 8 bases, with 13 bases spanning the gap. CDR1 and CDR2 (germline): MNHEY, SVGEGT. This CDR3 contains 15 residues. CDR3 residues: CASSYSSWGKGELFF. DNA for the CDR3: TGTGCCAGCAGTTACTCGAGCTGGGGGAAGGGGGAGCTGTTTTTT.

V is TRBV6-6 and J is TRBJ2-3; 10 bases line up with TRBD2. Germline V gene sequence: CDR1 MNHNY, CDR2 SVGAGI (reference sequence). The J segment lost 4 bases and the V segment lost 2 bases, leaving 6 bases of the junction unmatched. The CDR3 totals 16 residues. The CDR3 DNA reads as TGTGCCAGCAGTTACGGGTTAGCGGGGGGCGCAGATACGCAGTATTTT. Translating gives CASSYGLAGGADTQYF.

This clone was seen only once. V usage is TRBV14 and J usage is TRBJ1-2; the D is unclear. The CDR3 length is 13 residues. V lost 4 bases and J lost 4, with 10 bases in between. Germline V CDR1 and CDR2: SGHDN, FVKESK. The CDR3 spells CASSPGQSYGYTF. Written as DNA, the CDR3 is TGTGCCAGCAGCCCTGGCCAGTCCTATGGCTACACCTTC.

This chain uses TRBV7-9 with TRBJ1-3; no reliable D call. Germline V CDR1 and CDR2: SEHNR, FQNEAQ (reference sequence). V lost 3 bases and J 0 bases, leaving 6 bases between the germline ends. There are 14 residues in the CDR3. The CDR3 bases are TGTGCCAGCAGCTTTGGGGACTCTGGAAACACCATATATTTT. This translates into CASSFGDSGNTIYF.